These T cell receptor beta chains were read from a single sample in a study of blood T cells in healthy people across ages. TCRdb called the 5' RACE reads again in MiXCR, with one record for every CDR3 protein. The data contain about 1.5 million distinct CDR3 sequences, under 55% of them singletons. Sequenced material: blood. The origin of the receptors is a woman aged 18-29 years in good health. Both conserved end residues are part of each CDR3. Each record gives: D gene, clone size, CDR3 length, V gene, J gene, CDR3 DNA, CDR3 protein. A D gene is named only where the DNA matches it firmly. Only some rows state a clone size, as once, few, many or a class for expanded clones.

d_gene: TRBD2; abundance: few; len: 15; v_gene: TRBV3-1; j_gene: TRBJ2-1; CDR3nt: TGTGCCAGCAGAATTAGCGGGCAGTCCTACAATGAGCAGTTCTTC; CDR3aa: CASRISGQSYNEQFF
d_gene: .; abundance: .; len: 17; v_gene: TRBV4-3; j_gene: TRBJ1-4; CDR3nt: TGCGCCAGCAGCCAAGATCTCCTTTTGGACAGCCAGGAAAAACTGTTTTTT; CDR3aa: CASSQDLLLDSQEKLFF
d_gene: TRBD2; abundance: .; len: 15; v_gene: TRBV7-2; j_gene: TRBJ2-1; CDR3nt: TGTGCCAGCAGTTTCCGACTAGCGGTATCCAATGAGCAGTTCTTC; CDR3aa: CASSFRLAVSNEQFF
d_gene: .; abundance: few; len: 17; v_gene: TRBV2; j_gene: TRBJ1-1; CDR3nt: TGTGCCAGCATGGGGTTCCCGGGGCTACCGACGAACACTGAAGCTTTCTTT; CDR3aa: CASMGFPGLPTNTEAFF
d_gene: .; abundance: .; len: 12; v_gene: TRBV20-1; j_gene: TRBJ2-7; CDR3nt: TGCAGTGCTCAGACTACAACCTACGAGCAGTACTTC; CDR3aa: CSAQTTTYEQYF
d_gene: .; abundance: .; len: 17; v_gene: TRBV3-1; j_gene: TRBJ2-3; CDR3nt: TGTGCCAGCACCCCATGGGGGAGTCTGACGGGCACAGATACGCAGTATTTT; CDR3aa: CASTPWGSLTGTDTQYF
d_gene: .; abundance: .; len: 14; v_gene: TRBV4-3; j_gene: TRBJ2-2; CDR3nt: TGCGCCAGCAGCCCGAGGGGCGACACCGGGGAGCTGTTTTTT; CDR3aa: CASSPRGDTGELFF
d_gene: .; abundance: .; len: 15; v_gene: TRBV12-3/TRBV12-4; j_gene: TRBJ1-2; CDR3nt: TGTGCCAGCAGTGGCCGGACAGAACGCTTTGATGGCTACACCTTC; CDR3aa: CASSGRTERFDGYTF
d_gene: TRBD1; abundance: .; len: 15; v_gene: TRBV7-9; j_gene: TRBJ1-2; CDR3nt: TGTGCCAGCAGCATCCCGGGACAGACCCTCTATGGCTACACCTTC; CDR3aa: CASSIPGQTLYGYTF
d_gene: .; abundance: few; len: 16; v_gene: TRBV21-1; j_gene: TRBJ2-3; CDR3nt: TGTGCCAGCAGCTTCAAGGCAGGGAGAAGCACAGATACGCAGTATTTT; CDR3aa: CASSFKAGRSTDTQYF
d_gene: TRBD1; abundance: .; len: 14; v_gene: TRBV6-1; j_gene: TRBJ1-2; CDR3nt: TGTGCCACCGAAGACAGGGACGGGCACTATGGCTACACCTTC; CDR3aa: CATEDRDGHYGYTF
d_gene: TRBD1; abundance: few; len: 16; v_gene: TRBV6-5; j_gene: TRBJ1-2; CDR3nt: TGTGCCAGCAGTTACTCGGGACAGGGAGGGAAGTATGGCTACACCTTC; CDR3aa: CASSYSGQGGKYGYTF
d_gene: .; abundance: .; len: 12; v_gene: TRBV29-1; j_gene: TRBJ2-1; CDR3nt: TGCAGCGGGAACCCAGGGTCGAATGAGCAGTTCTTC; CDR3aa: CSGNPGSNEQFF
d_gene: TRBD1; abundance: .; len: 15; v_gene: TRBV20-1; j_gene: TRBJ2-7; CDR3nt: TGCAGTGCTAGAGATGGCGGGACAGGGCTGTACGAGCAGTACTTC; CDR3aa: CSARDGGTGLYEQYF
d_gene: TRBD1; abundance: few; len: 14; v_gene: TRBV2; j_gene: TRBJ1-1; CDR3nt: TGTGCCAGCAGTGAAGGAGGGACAGGGTATCTAGCTTTCTTT; CDR3aa: CASSEGGTGYLAFF
d_gene: .; abundance: .; len: 13; v_gene: TRBV2; j_gene: TRBJ2-2; CDR3nt: TGTGCCAGCAGCGAAAGGAATGCCGGGGAGCTGTTTTTT; CDR3aa: CASSERNAGELFF
d_gene: .; abundance: few; len: 13; v_gene: TRBV7-9; j_gene: TRBJ2-5; CDR3nt: TGTGCCAGCAGCTACCTTCCCGGAGAGACCCAGTACTTC; CDR3aa: CASSYLPGETQYF
d_gene: TRBD2; abundance: few; len: 16; v_gene: TRBV7-2; j_gene: TRBJ2-3; CDR3nt: TGTGCCAGCAGCTTCCGGACTAGCGGGGAAGGGTATACGCAGTATTTT; CDR3aa: CASSFRTSGEGYTQYF
d_gene: .; abundance: once; len: 16; v_gene: TRBV18; j_gene: TRBJ1-5; CDR3nt: TGTGCCAGCTCACCCCTCCCGGCAGGGCCTAGTCAGCCCCAGCATTTT; CDR3aa: CASSPLPAGPSQPQHF
d_gene: .; abundance: few; len: 14; v_gene: TRBV6-5; j_gene: TRBJ2-7; CDR3nt: TGTGCCAGCAGTTACAGGTGGGGCGGCTACGAGCAGTACTTC; CDR3aa: CASSYRWGGYEQYF
d_gene: .; abundance: .; len: 15; v_gene: TRBV4-3; j_gene: TRBJ1-6; CDR3nt: TGCGCCAGCAGCCAACAACAGGGCGCCCAGTCACCCCTCCACTTT; CDR3aa: CASSQQQGAQSPLHF
d_gene: .; abundance: few; len: 15; v_gene: TRBV7-2; j_gene: TRBJ2-7; CDR3nt: TGTGCCAGCAGCATACTACAGGGGACTACCTACGAGCAGTACTTC; CDR3aa: CASSILQGTTYEQYF
d_gene: TRBD1; abundance: .; len: 14; v_gene: TRBV7-2; j_gene: TRBJ1-5; CDR3nt: TGTGCCAGCAGCTTAGCGACAGGGCCCCAGCCCCAGCATTTT; CDR3aa: CASSLATGPQPQHF
d_gene: TRBD2; abundance: .; len: 16; v_gene: TRBV3-1; j_gene: TRBJ2-1; CDR3nt: TGTGCCAGCAGCCAAGACCTAGCGGGCACAATCAGGGAGCAGTTCTTC; CDR3aa: CASSQDLAGTIREQFF
d_gene: TRBD2; abundance: few; len: 17; v_gene: TRBV6-1; j_gene: TRBJ2-1; CDR3nt: TGTGCCAGCACTCTGGGGACCCTAGCGGGGGCTAGGGATGAGCAGTTCTTC; CDR3aa: CASTLGTLAGARDEQFF
d_gene: TRBD1; abundance: .; len: 14; v_gene: TRBV2; j_gene: TRBJ1-5; CDR3nt: TGTGCCAGCAGGTATGGGACAGCGGAATGGCCCCAGCATTTT; CDR3aa: CASRYGTAEWPQHF
d_gene: .; abundance: few; len: 13; v_gene: TRBV7-9; j_gene: TRBJ2-5; CDR3nt: TGTGCCAGCAGTGAATCGTACCAAGAGACCCAGTACTTC; CDR3aa: CASSESYQETQYF
d_gene: .; abundance: .; len: 13; v_gene: TRBV29-1; j_gene: TRBJ2-3; CDR3nt: TGCAGCGTCGCACTTTCTGGTCCAGATACGCAGTATTTT; CDR3aa: CSVALSGPDTQYF
d_gene: .; abundance: .; len: 11; v_gene: TRBV29-1; j_gene: TRBJ1-2; CDR3nt: TGCAGCGTGGTGGGATTCTATGGCTACACCTTC; CDR3aa: CSVVGFYGYTF
d_gene: TRBD2; abundance: .; len: 15; v_gene: TRBV4-3; j_gene: TRBJ2-7; CDR3nt: TGCGCCAGCAGCCAACGACTAGCCCGCCGGGACGAGCAGTACTTC; CDR3aa: CASSQRLARRDEQYF
d_gene: TRBD1; abundance: .; len: 15; v_gene: TRBV5-5; j_gene: TRBJ1-5; CDR3nt: TGTGCCAGCAGCTTCTACGGACAGGTAGGGCAGCCCCAGCATTTT; CDR3aa: CASSFYGQVGQPQHF
d_gene: .; abundance: .; len: 16; v_gene: TRBV4-1; j_gene: TRBJ1-2; CDR3nt: TGCGCCAGCAGCCAAGTAATCCGGAAAGGTTCGGGGGGCTACACCTTC; CDR3aa: CASSQVIRKGSGGYTF
d_gene: .; abundance: once; len: 14; v_gene: TRBV3-1; j_gene: TRBJ1-2; CDR3nt: TGCGCCAGCAGCCAAGACCCGGGGACCTATGTCTACACCTTC; CDR3aa: CASSQDPGTYVYTF
d_gene: .; abundance: .; len: 16; v_gene: TRBV20-1; j_gene: TRBJ1-4; CDR3nt: TGCAGTGCTAGACGACTTACAGAAGCAACTAATGAAAAACTGTTTTTT; CDR3aa: CSARRLTEATNEKLFF
d_gene: TRBD1; abundance: .; len: 14; v_gene: TRBV18; j_gene: TRBJ2-1; CDR3nt: TGTGCCAGCTCACACCGGGACAGAGCAAATGAGCAGTTCTTC; CDR3aa: CASSHRDRANEQFF
d_gene: TRBD1; abundance: .; len: 15; v_gene: TRBV6-5; j_gene: TRBJ2-2; CDR3nt: TGTGCCAGCAGGACAGGGGTGGAGGACACCGGGGAGCTGTTTTTT; CDR3aa: CASRTGVEDTGELFF
d_gene: .; abundance: .; len: 16; v_gene: TRBV4-3; j_gene: TRBJ1-1; CDR3nt: TGCGCCAGCAGCCAAGGTATACAGGGTTTAAACACTGAAGCTTTCTTT; CDR3aa: CASSQGIQGLNTEAFF
d_gene: .; abundance: few; len: 19; v_gene: TRBV25-1; j_gene: TRBJ1-6; CDR3nt: TGTGCCAGCAGTGACCCCCCCAAGGGCGGGGGCGCTTATAATTCACCCCTCCACTTT; CDR3aa: CASSDPPKGGGAYNSPLHF
d_gene: .; abundance: .; len: 16; v_gene: TRBV21-1; j_gene: TRBJ2-1; CDR3nt: TGTGCCAGCAGCAGAGGAGGCGGGAGAGGCTGTAGCGAGCAGTTCTTC; CDR3aa: CASSRGGGRGCSEQFF
d_gene: .; abundance: .; len: 14; v_gene: TRBV24-1; j_gene: TRBJ2-3; CDR3nt: TGTGCCACCAGTAAAGGAACGAACACAGATACGCAGTATTTT; CDR3aa: CATSKGTNTDTQYF
d_gene: .; abundance: .; len: 14; v_gene: TRBV5-5; j_gene: TRBJ1-4; CDR3nt: TGTGCCAGCAGCCGGGGGCAGGCTAATGAAAAACTGTTTTTT; CDR3aa: CASSRGQANEKLFF
d_gene: .; abundance: few; len: 14; v_gene: TRBV5-1; j_gene: TRBJ1-1; CDR3nt: TGCGCCAGCAGCTTGTACAGGGACGGGACTGAAGCTTTCTTT; CDR3aa: CASSLYRDGTEAFF
d_gene: TRBD2; abundance: .; len: 14; v_gene: TRBV4-1; j_gene: TRBJ2-7; CDR3nt: TGCGCCAGCAGCCTGACTAGCCGGGCCGACGAGCAGTACTTC; CDR3aa: CASSLTSRADEQYF
d_gene: .; abundance: .; len: 14; v_gene: TRBV20-1; j_gene: TRBJ2-7; CDR3nt: TGCAGTGCCTCTGGAGACACGCGTTATTACGAGCAGTACTTC; CDR3aa: CSASGDTRYYEQYF
d_gene: TRBD1; abundance: .; len: 13; v_gene: TRBV18; j_gene: TRBJ1-2; CDR3nt: TGTGCCAGCTCACCAACAGGGGAGGGTGGCTACACCTTC; CDR3aa: CASSPTGEGGYTF
d_gene: .; abundance: few; len: 13; v_gene: TRBV7-8; j_gene: TRBJ2-5; CDR3nt: TGTGCCAGCAGCCCGTTTGTCGGGGAGACCCAGTACTTC; CDR3aa: CASSPFVGETQYF
d_gene: .; abundance: .; len: 12; v_gene: TRBV6-2/TRBV6-3; j_gene: TRBJ2-3; CDR3nt: TGTGCCAGCAGTTACCGGACCGGTCTTGGGTATTTT; CDR3aa: CASSYRTGLGYF
d_gene: .; abundance: .; len: 13; v_gene: TRBV20-1; j_gene: TRBJ1-3; CDR3nt: TGCAGTGCCTTCGCAGGAGTTGGAAACACCATATATTTT; CDR3aa: CSAFAGVGNTIYF
d_gene: TRBD2; abundance: .; len: 16; v_gene: TRBV9; j_gene: TRBJ2-1; CDR3nt: TGTGCCAGCAGCTACCCAGCGGGAGGTGCCTACAATGAGCAGTTCTTC; CDR3aa: CASSYPAGGAYNEQFF
d_gene: .; abundance: .; len: 13; v_gene: TRBV7-9; j_gene: TRBJ1-2; CDR3nt: TGTGCCAGCAGCTACGGACAAGAGTATGGCTACACCTTC; CDR3aa: CASSYGQEYGYTF
d_gene: TRBD2; abundance: few; len: 15; v_gene: TRBV7-2; j_gene: TRBJ2-5; CDR3nt: TGTGCCAGCAGACCTAGACTAGCGAGCCAAGAGACCCAGTACTTC; CDR3aa: CASRPRLASQETQYF
d_gene: .; abundance: few; len: 15; v_gene: TRBV7-9; j_gene: TRBJ1-1; CDR3nt: TGTGCCAGCAGCTTAGACCGTTTGTACAGCACTGAAGCTTTCTTT; CDR3aa: CASSLDRLYSTEAFF
d_gene: .; abundance: few; len: 14; v_gene: TRBV4-2; j_gene: TRBJ1-4; CDR3nt: TGTGCCAGCAGCCAAGATCGTCTTAAGGAAAAACTGTTTTTT; CDR3aa: CASSQDRLKEKLFF
d_gene: .; abundance: .; len: 15; v_gene: TRBV7-9; j_gene: TRBJ2-3; CDR3nt: TGTGCCAGCAGCCGCGGCAGGGGAATAACAGATACGCAGTATTTT; CDR3aa: CASSRGRGITDTQYF
d_gene: TRBD1; abundance: .; len: 13; v_gene: TRBV5-1; j_gene: TRBJ2-7; CDR3nt: TGCGCCAGCAGTCGGGACAGGTGGGGTGAGCAGTACTTC; CDR3aa: CASSRDRWGEQYF
d_gene: .; abundance: .; len: 13; v_gene: TRBV20-1; j_gene: TRBJ1-2; CDR3nt: TGCAGTGCTAGTGGTCAGGGGCTCTATGGCTACACCTTC; CDR3aa: CSASGQGLYGYTF
d_gene: TRBD2; abundance: .; len: 17; v_gene: TRBV11-2; j_gene: TRBJ2-7; CDR3nt: TGTGCCAGCAGCTTAGGGCCTCGTGCGGGGGGCACCTACGAGCAGTACTTC; CDR3aa: CASSLGPRAGGTYEQYF
d_gene: TRBD2; abundance: few; len: 12; v_gene: TRBV20-1; j_gene: TRBJ2-7; CDR3nt: TGCAGTGCTGGGACTAGCTTCTACGAGCAGTACTTC; CDR3aa: CSAGTSFYEQYF
d_gene: TRBD1; abundance: .; len: 15; v_gene: TRBV4-2; j_gene: TRBJ2-5; CDR3nt: TGTGCCAGCAGCCCCGGTGGGGCAGGGGGTACGACCCAGTACTTC; CDR3aa: CASSPGGAGGTTQYF